The 27 T cell receptor beta chains given below trace back to one sample, sequenced in a study of long-term antiretroviral therapy in people with HIV. At survey level, the immunoSEQ assay was run in its v3.0 version. Assay used: immunoSEQ multiplex PCR; TCRdb lists only in-frame clones, some missing. The sample contains more than 35,000 clones, about 88% of which appear only once. The starting material was unsorted PBMCs, obtained just before starting antiretroviral therapy. Receptors were obtained from a woman aged 18-30 years with HIV.

The sample holds a few counts of this clone. The rearrangement uses TRBV9 and TRBJ1-2; 7 bases are a match to TRBD1. The CDR3 runs 11 residues. J lost 8 bases, V lost 7 bases, and 5 bases had no gene match. Germline CDR1 reads SGDLS; CDR2 reads YYNGEE. CDR3 sequence: CASEGAEGYTF. In nucleotides, the CDR3 is TGTGCCAGCGAGGGGGCGGAAGGCTACACCTTC.

This sequence joins TRBV19 and TRBJ2-7; no clear D gene. V lost 4 bases and J lost 2, with 9 bases in between. In germline, CDR1 is LNHDA, CDR2 SQIVND (reference sequence). This CDR3 has 13 residues. CDR3 sequence (DNA): TGTGCCAGTAGTACCCTCCCCCCCTACGAGCAGTACTTC. The encoded protein is CASSTLPPYEQYF. The entire variable domain, with the rest obtained from reference TRBV19 and TRBJ2-7, is as follows: DGGITQSPKYLFRKEGQNVTLSCEQNLNHDAMYWYRQDPGQGLRLIYYSQIVNDFQKGDIAEGYSVSREKKESFPLTVTSAQKNPTAFYLCASSTLPPYEQYFGPGTRLTVT.

The chain joins TRBV19 to TRBJ2-2, with 8 bases matching TRBD1. This CDR3 is built from 15 residues. CDR1 LNHDA and CDR2 SQIVND come from the germline V gene (reference sequence). V lost 6 bases and J lost 4; bases outside the gene matches: 7. The CDR3 bases are TGTGCCAGTAGACCGACAGGGGCCGGCACCGGGGAGCTGTTTTTT. Translation: CASRPTGAGTGELFF.

The CDR3 region is CASSQDGSLGSADTQYF. The CDR3 DNA follows: TGCGCCAGCAGCCAAGACGGAAGCCTAGGTAGTGCAGATACGCAGTATTTT. The chain combines TRBV4-3 with TRBJ2-3, with D unclear. V was trimmed by 0 bases and J by 4 bases, leaving 17 bases between them. This CDR3 has 17 amino acids. In germline, CDR1 is LGHNA, CDR2 YSLEER.

The CDR3 nucleotides read TGTGCCGGAGGGAGCTCCTACAATGAGCAGTTCTTC. Its translation is CAGGSSYNEQFF. The genes are TRBV6-6 and TRBJ2-1; D might be TRBD2 (6 bases). Germline V gives CDR1 MNHNY, CDR2 SVGAGI (reference sequence). CDR3 length: 12 residues. Between the trimmed V and J ends, which lost 11 bases and 0 bases, there was a span of 8 bases.

This rearrangement joins TRBV28 to TRBJ1-5; 8 bases map to TRBD1. Germline CDR1 reads MDHEN; CDR2 reads SYDVKM. The CDR3 has 16 residues. With 6 bases clipped from V and 7 bases from J, the junction kept 14 bases outside the gene matches. CDR3 residues: CASRSDRGRGGQPQHF. The CDR3 region has the DNA TGTGCCAGCAGATCAGACAGGGGAAGGGGTGGGCAGCCCCAGCATTTT.

The count of this clone is one. The chain has TRBV11-3 and TRBJ1-1; no definite D call. This CDR3 region has 14 residues. Germline CDR1 SGHNT, CDR2 YENEEA. V was cut by 5 bases and J by 1 base, with 11 bases left in between. CDR3 nucleotides: TGTGCCAGCAGCCTACAGCCAACGAACACTGAAGCTTTCTTT. As protein: CASSLQPTNTEAFF.

The chain has TRBV5-4 and TRBJ1-2, with a tentative D call TRBD1 (6 bases). V was clipped by 4 bases and J by 2 bases, with 12 bases between them. Germline-derived CDR1 and CDR2 are SGHNT and YYREEE (reference sequence). CDR3 size: 14 residues. The CDR3 loop reads CASSPQGGNYGYTF. The CDR3 nucleotides read TGTGCCAGCAGCCCACAGGGTGGGAACTATGGCTACACCTTC.

The chain uses TRBV19 and TRBJ1-2; D unresolved. The CDR3 spans 13 residues. The ends were cut back, 6 bases at V and 2 bases at J, with 10 bases in the middle. Looked up from germline, CDR1 is LNHDA and CDR2 is SQIVND (reference sequence). CDR3 DNA: TGTGCCAGTAGCCCGACGGACAACTATGGCTACACCTTC. Its translation: CASSPTDNYGYTF.

V gene TRBV11-2 combines with J gene TRBJ1-5, with D hard to call. There are 15 residues in the CDR3. Trimming cost V 1 base and J 0 bases, with 7 bases left between them. CDR1 and CDR2 (germline): SGHAT, FQNNGV. The CDR3 is CASSLGDYSNQPQHF. The CDR3 DNA reads TGTGCCAGCAGCTTAGGAGACTATAGCAATCAGCCCCAGCATTTT.

DNA of the CDR3: TGTGCCAGCAGACCGAATTCTTGGGGAGTAAATGAAAAACTGTTTTTT. This sequence encodes CASRPNSWGVNEKLFF. The chain couples TRBV19 to TRBJ1-4; no clear D. The CDR3 covers 16 residues. V lost 9 bases and J lost 5, with 22 bases in between. The V gene's germline CDR1 is LNHDA and CDR2 SQIVND (reference sequence).

The rearrangement links TRBV5-1 to TRBJ2-3; TRBD1 or TRBD2 may be the D gene (6 bases each). The CDR3 is 19 residues long. Germline CDR1 reads SGHRS; CDR2 reads YFSETQ. V lost 4 bases and J lost 3, with 27 bases in between. The CDR3 sequence: CASSVNWGAHFQGTDTQYF. The CDR3 DNA sequence: TGCGCCAGCAGCGTTAACTGGGGGGCGCACTTCCAGGGGACAGATACGCAGTATTTT.

J is TRBJ2-3 and V is TRBV19; 9 bases align to TRBD2. Germline trimming cut 3 bases from V and 3 bases from J; bases unmatched to any gene: 4. The CDR3 has 15 residues. CDR1 LNHDA and CDR2 SQIVND come from the germline V gene (reference sequence). The CDR3 protein is CASSILSGSTDTQYF. In DNA form, the CDR3 reads TGTGCCAGTAGTATTCTTAGCGGGAGTACAGATACGCAGTATTTT. Full variable domain (rest looked up from reference TRBV19 and TRBJ2-3): DGGITQSPKYLFRKEGQNVTLSCEQNLNHDAMYWYRQDPGQGLRLIYYSQIVNDFQKGDIAEGYSVSREKKESFPLTVTSAQKNPTAFYLCASSILSGSTDTQYFGPGTRLTVL.

V usage is TRBV5-1 and J usage is TRBJ1-5; perhaps TRBD1 as D (6 bases). The ends were cut back, 4 bases at V and 5 bases at J, with 22 bases in the middle. This CDR3 is built from 17 residues. Germline loops: CDR1 SGHRS, CDR2 YFSETQ. The CDR3 DNA sequence: TGCGCCAGCAGCCCTAGCCCACGAAACAGGGTTTATCAGCCCCAGCATTTT. Its translation: CASSPSPRNRVYQPQHF.

The rearrangement links TRBV19 to TRBJ2-7; 11 positions agree with TRBD1. Germline CDR1 and CDR2: LNHDA and SQIVND (reference sequence). Trimming cost V 6 bases and J 2 bases; bases outside gene matches: 3. The CDR3 runs to 14 residues. CDR3 sequence: CASRPGQGAYEQYF. CDR3 nucleotides: TGTGCCAGTAGGCCGGGACAGGGGGCCTACGAGCAGTACTTC.

The J gene is TRBJ2-1, the V gene TRBV9, with D possibly being TRBD1 (5 bases). Deletions cut 0 bases from V and 0 bases from J, with 7 bases between. The CDR3 contains 15 residues. Per germline, CDR1 SGDLS and CDR2 YYNGEE. Written as DNA, the CDR3 is TGTGCCAGCAGCGTAGGACAGCTCTCCTACAATGAGCAGTTCTTC. This translates into CASSVGQLSYNEQFF.

The chain employs TRBV7-8 and TRBJ2-1; D might be TRBD1 (6 bases). The germline V and J ends were trimmed by 3 bases and 2 bases, with 11 bases remaining between them. Germline CDR1 is SGHVS and CDR2 is FQNEAQ. This CDR3 has 15 residues. This CDR3 is CASSLGAKPYNEQFF. Written as DNA, the CDR3 is TGTGCCAGCAGCTTGGGGGCTAAACCCTACAATGAGCAGTTCTTC.

V is TRBV7-2 and J is TRBJ2-5; D is undetermined. Trimming removed 4 bases at V and 7 bases at J, with 10 bases between. The CDR3 extends over 12 amino acids. Germline-derived CDR1 and CDR2 are SGHTA and FQGNSA. CDR3 DNA: TGTGCCAGCAGCTCGTCTGAATGGACCCAGTACTTC. Amino acid sequence: CASSSSEWTQYF.

This chain connects TRBV5-1 to TRBJ2-3; D is perhaps TRBD1 (5 bases). Germline V gives CDR1 SGHRS, CDR2 YFSETQ. This CDR3 is 14 amino acids long. V gave up 4 bases and J gave up 3 bases, with 12 bases separating them. In DNA form, the CDR3 reads TGCGCCAGCAGCACGCAGGGCTCTACAGATACGCAGTATTTT. It is translated as CASSTQGSTDTQYF.

This clone was seen a single time. CDR3 in amino acids: CASSVAWTSEQFF. In DNA, the CDR3 is TGTGCCAGCAGCGTAGCTTGGACCTCTGAGCAGTTCTTC. The chain combines TRBV9 with TRBJ2-1, with no clear D. Between the trimmed V and J ends, which lost 0 bases and 9 bases, there was a span of 10 bases. The CDR3 runs to 13 residues. The germline V gene encodes CDR1 SGDLS and CDR2 YYNGEE.

This clone rates as medium-sized. This rearrangement joins TRBV18 to TRBJ2-7, with 12 bases fitting TRBD2. V was clipped by 6 bases and J by 5 bases; unmatched bases: 8. Germline V gene sequence: CDR1 KGHSH, CDR2 LQKENI. This CDR3 has 15 residues. The CDR3 loop reads CASSPTSGRTDEQYF. CDR3 nucleotides: TGTGCCAGCTCCCCGACTAGCGGGAGAACCGACGAGCAGTACTTC. The variable domain in full, with the rest retrieved from reference TRBV18 and TRBJ2-7, is NAGVMQNPRHLVRRRGQEARLRCSPMKGHSHVYWYRQLPEEGLKFMVYLQKENIIDESGMPKERFSAEFPKEGPSILRIQQVVRGDSAAYFCASSPTSGRTDEQYFGPGTRLTVT.

The chain uses TRBV28 and TRBJ2-1; a weak D match, TRBD2 (5 bases). From germline, CDR1 is MDHEN and CDR2 SYDVKM. The V end lost 4 bases, the J end lost 7 bases, and 5 bases lay between the germline ends. This CDR3 is built from 11 residues. The chain's CDR3 is CASSSGNEQFF. For the CDR3, the DNA is TGTGCCAGCAGTTCGGGGAATGAGCAGTTCTTC.

This clone was seen just once. The chain uses TRBV4-3 and TRBJ2-7, with TRBD1 matching over 9 bases. This CDR3 region has 17 residues. CDR1 is LGHNA and CDR2 is YSLEER in the germline V gene. The J segment lost 1 base and the V segment lost 0 bases, leaving 7 bases of the junction unmatched. The CDR3 protein is CASSQDRQGQGSYEQYF. The DNA of the CDR3 is TGCGCCAGCAGCCAAGATCGGCAGGGACAGGGTTCCTACGAGCAGTACTTC.

The chain joins TRBV4-2 to TRBJ2-7; 9 bases are shared with TRBD1. With 2 bases clipped from V and 8 bases from J, the junction kept 4 bases outside the gene matches. The CDR3 covers 13 residues. The germline gives CDR1 LGHNA, CDR2 YNFKEQ. CDR3 coding DNA: TGTGCCAGCAGCCAAACAGGGGGCTGGAAGCAGTACTTC. It specifies CASSQTGGWKQYF.

The chain carries TRBV18 and TRBJ1-1, with D perhaps TRBD1 (5 bases). CDR3 length: 15 amino acids. Germline CDR1 reads KGHSH; CDR2 reads LQKENI. Deletions cut 1 base from V and 3 bases from J, with 12 bases between. DNA of the CDR3: TGTGCCAGCTCACCACTAGGGGACCAATACACTGAAGCTTTCTTT. It translates to CASSPLGDQYTEAFF.

The chain recombines TRBV7-3 with TRBJ2-3; D not resolved. Germline CDR1 reads SGHTA; CDR2 reads FQGTGA. The V end was cut by 4 bases, the J end by 2 bases, with 10 bases between. The CDR3 is made up of 14 amino acids. CDR3 protein: CASSSRATTDTQYF. The CDR3 bases are TGTGCCAGCAGCTCCCGGGCCACCACAGATACGCAGTATTTT.

The genes are TRBV10-2 and TRBJ1-5, with TRBD1 as a possible D gene (5 bases). From germline, CDR1 is WSHSY and CDR2 SAAADI. The V gene lost 7 bases and the J gene lost 2 bases, with 21 bases spanning the gap. CDR3 size: 17 residues. The CDR3 nucleotides read TGCGCCAGCACCGCGGCTGGGGGGAGCGGCGGCAATCAGCCCCAGCATTTT. It encodes CASTAAGGSGGNQPQHF.